This TCR beta chain stems from a study of cytomegalovirus exposure and HLA in healthy donors. About the research overall: The roughly 110 validation repertoires were reported in a later analysis to have been generated on the same platform as the roughly 700 first-cohort repertoires. Study-wide results and caveats: The study recorded about 160 TCR beta chains that were cytomegalovirus-associated. Most TCR sequences were uncommon, yet certain public TCRs appeared in many donors. Three CMV-associated chains were confirmed in vitro to be specific for CMV antigens.

Germline lookup yields CDR1 SGHVS and CDR2 FQNEAQ. V was trimmed by 5 bases and J by 0 bases, leaving 8 bases between them. This CDR3 comprises 13 residues. Only one count was recorded for this clone. What it binds is unknown. Assay: immunoSEQ multiplex PCR; the TCRdb copy retains only in-frame clones and omits some. The repertoire holds 56,000 or so clones, 93% seen once, with about 1.5% in the top ten. Specimen: PBMCs. The V call is TRBV7-8, the J call TRBJ2-7; tentatively, D is TRBD2 (5 bases). The TCR comes from a woman under 30 in good health and CMV-seropositive. The CDR3 nucleotides are TGTGCCAGCAGCAGTGGACTCTCCTACGAGCAGTACTTC. As protein: CASSSGLSYEQYF.